These T cell receptor beta chains were read from a single sample in a study of shared clonotypes between healthy human individuals. Here immunoSEQ multiplex PCR was the method, and the copy in TCRdb shows in-frame clones only, minus some. This table holds 660,000 or so clones, about 96% found once. Input material: naive CD8+ T cells sorted from blood. The source of these receptors is a woman in her 30s in good health. CDR3s include the opening cysteine and the closing phenylalanine or tryptophan. The D gene is left open where the match is weak. Clone size is stated in some rows and not others, as once, few, many or a class when expanded.

v_call	clone_size	d_call	j_call	cdr3_nt	cdr3_aa
TRBV14	once	TRBD1	TRBJ2-7	TGTGCCAGCAGCCAGGGACAGGGCCCCTACGAGCAGTACTTC	CASSQGQGPYEQYF
TRBV29-1	.	.	TRBJ2-2	TGCAGCGTCCGGACTGAGAACACCGGGGAGCTGTTTTTT	CSVRTENTGELFF
TRBV7-3	.	.	TRBJ2-1	TGTGCCAGCAGCTTAATGGGGAACAATGAGCAGTTCTTC	CASSLMGNNEQFF
TRBV6-6	once	.	TRBJ2-5	TGTGCCAGCAGTTGGCAACCGGAGACCCAGTACTTC	CASSWQPETQYF
TRBV7-8	.	.	TRBJ2-5	TGTGCCAGCAGCCCCCGACCAAGGAGGGAAGAGACCCAGTACTTC	CASSPRPRREETQYF
TRBV19	.	.	TRBJ2-7	TGTGCCAGTAGTACCATGGAGGGGATTATCGGTTACGAGCAGTACTTC	CASSTMEGIIGYEQYF
TRBV9	.	TRBD1	TRBJ2-1	TGTGCCAGCAGCGTATGGACAGGGGGAACTGCCACCTACAATGAGCAGTTCTTC	CASSVWTGGTATYNEQFF
TRBV6-1	.	.	TRBJ2-7	TGTGCCAGCAGCGGGCGGGGGCATTCCTACGAGCAGTACTTC	CASSGRGHSYEQYF
TRBV9	.	.	TRBJ1-1	TGTGCCAGCAGCTGGCGGGACAAGAACACTGAAGCTTTCTTT	CASSWRDKNTEAFF
TRBV27	.	TRBD2	TRBJ2-1	TGTGCCAGCAGTTTACTAGCGGGAGATTACAATGAGCAGTTCTTC	CASSLLAGDYNEQFF
TRBV19	.	.	TRBJ1-4	TGTGCCACCCATCATAGTGAAAAACTGTTTTTT	CATHHSEKLFF
TRBV9	once	TRBD1	TRBJ1-4	TGTGCCAGCAGCGGAGAGGACAGGGTTAATGAAAAACTGTTTTTT	CASSGEDRVNEKLFF
TRBV10-3	.	TRBD1	TRBJ2-7	TGTGCCATCAGGGAATCCGGGACAGGGACCTACGAGCAGTACTTC	CAIRESGTGTYEQYF
TRBV4-1	.	TRBD2	TRBJ2-2	TGCGCCAGCAGCCAACTTACTTCGGGAGGGGGGGAGCTGTTTTTT	CASSQLTSGGGELFF
TRBV9	.	.	TRBJ1-1	TGTGCCAGCAGCGTATTAGGGGACACTGAAGCTTTCTTT	CASSVLGDTEAFF
TRBV27	.	TRBD1	TRBJ1-2	TGTGCCAGCAGTCACCGACAGGGGAACTTTCATGGCTACACCTTC	CASSHRQGNFHGYTF
TRBV4-1	few	.	TRBJ1-5	TGCGCCAGCAGCCAGCGTCGGGATAGCAATCAGCCCCAGCATTTT	CASSQRRDSNQPQHF
TRBV7-6	.	TRBD2	TRBJ2-1	TGTGCCAGCAGCCTTAGCGGGAGCAATGAGCAGTTCTTC	CASSLSGSNEQFF
TRBV6-5	.	TRBD1	TRBJ2-7	TGTGCCAGCAGTCATACAGGGGAGTCCTACGAGCAGTACTTC	CASSHTGESYEQYF
TRBV28	.	TRBD1	TRBJ2-7	TGTGCCAGCAGTTTATACAGGGGGCGCCCCTACGAGCAGTACTTC	CASSLYRGRPYEQYF
TRBV27	.	.	TRBJ2-1	TGTGCCAGCAGTTTAGGCCTCTACAATGAGCAGTTCTTC	CASSLGLYNEQFF
TRBV10-1	.	.	TRBJ2-7	TGCGCCAGTTCCCCAGGCATCGCTGGGGAGCAGTACTTC	CASSPGIAGEQYF
TRBV7-2	.	TRBD2	TRBJ2-7	TGTGCCAGCAGCTCACTAGCGGGAGGAACCTACGAGCAGTACTTC	CASSSLAGGTYEQYF
TRBV27	.	TRBD2	TRBJ2-7	TGTGCCAGCAGTTATTCCGGACTAGCGTACTACGAGCAGTACTTC	CASSYSGLAYYEQYF
TRBV28	.	.	TRBJ1-5	TGTGCCAGCAGTTTTCTTGCGGTAACTACTGGTAGCAATCAGCCCCAGCATTTT	CASSFLAVTTGSNQPQHF